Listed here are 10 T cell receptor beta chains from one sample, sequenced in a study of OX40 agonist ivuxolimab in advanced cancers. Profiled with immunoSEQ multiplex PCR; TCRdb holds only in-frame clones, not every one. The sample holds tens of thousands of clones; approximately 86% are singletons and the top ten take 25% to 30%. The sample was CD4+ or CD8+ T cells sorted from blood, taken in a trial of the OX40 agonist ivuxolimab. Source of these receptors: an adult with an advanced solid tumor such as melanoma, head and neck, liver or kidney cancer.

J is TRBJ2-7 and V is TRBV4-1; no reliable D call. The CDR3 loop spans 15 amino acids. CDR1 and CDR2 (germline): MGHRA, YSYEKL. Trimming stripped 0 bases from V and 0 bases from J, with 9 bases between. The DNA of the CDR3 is TGCGCCAGCAGCCAAGATGGGGATTTCTCCTACGAGCAGTACTTC. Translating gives CASSQDGDFSYEQYF.

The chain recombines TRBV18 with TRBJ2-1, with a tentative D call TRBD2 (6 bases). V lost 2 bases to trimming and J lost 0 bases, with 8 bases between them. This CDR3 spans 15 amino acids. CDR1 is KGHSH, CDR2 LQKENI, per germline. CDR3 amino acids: CASSPAGTSYNEQFF. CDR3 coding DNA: TGTGCCAGCTCACCAGCGGGGACCTCCTACAATGAGCAGTTCTTC.

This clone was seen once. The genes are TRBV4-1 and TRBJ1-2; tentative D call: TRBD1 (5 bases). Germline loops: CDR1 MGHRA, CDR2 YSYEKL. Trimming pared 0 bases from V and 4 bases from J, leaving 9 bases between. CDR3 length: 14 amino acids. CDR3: CASSQDGGGYGYTF. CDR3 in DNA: TGCGCCAGCAGCCAAGACGGCGGGGGCTATGGCTACACCTTC.

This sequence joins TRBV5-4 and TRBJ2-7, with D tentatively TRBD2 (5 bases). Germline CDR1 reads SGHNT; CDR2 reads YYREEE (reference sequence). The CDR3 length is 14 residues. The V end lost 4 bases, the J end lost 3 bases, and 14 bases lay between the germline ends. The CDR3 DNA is TGTGCCAGCAGCCAGGTGGCGGGCTTCTACGAGCAGTACTTC. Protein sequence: CASSQVAGFYEQYF.

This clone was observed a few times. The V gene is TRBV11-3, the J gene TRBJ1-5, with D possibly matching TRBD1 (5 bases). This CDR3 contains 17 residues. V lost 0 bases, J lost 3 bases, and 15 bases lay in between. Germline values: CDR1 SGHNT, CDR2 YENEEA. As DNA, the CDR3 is TGTGCCAGCAGCTTAGATTCTGAGGGGCTATTCAATCAGCCCCAGCATTTT. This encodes CASSLDSEGLFNQPQHF.

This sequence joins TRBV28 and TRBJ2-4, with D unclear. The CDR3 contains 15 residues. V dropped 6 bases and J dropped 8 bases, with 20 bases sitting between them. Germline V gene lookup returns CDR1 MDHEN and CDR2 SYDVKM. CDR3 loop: CASSFLTQDRDIQYF. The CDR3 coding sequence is TGTGCCAGCAGCTTCTTGACTCAGGATAGGGACATTCAGTACTTC.

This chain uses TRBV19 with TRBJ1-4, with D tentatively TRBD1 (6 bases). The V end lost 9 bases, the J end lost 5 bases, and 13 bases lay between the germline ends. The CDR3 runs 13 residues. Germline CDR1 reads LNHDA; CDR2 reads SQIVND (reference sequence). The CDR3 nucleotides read TGTGCCAGCCGGACAGCAGAAAATGAAAAACTGTTTTTT. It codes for CASRTAENEKLFF.

For the CDR3, the DNA is TGTGCCAGCACCCCTCGGCGCACAGATACGCAGTATTTT. Translated, it gives CASTPRRTDTQYF. The chain carries TRBV27 and TRBJ2-3; no firm D call. CDR1 MNHEY and CDR2 SMNVEV come from the germline V gene (reference sequence). Trimming cost V 7 bases and J 1 base, with 9 bases left between them. The CDR3 is 13 residues long.

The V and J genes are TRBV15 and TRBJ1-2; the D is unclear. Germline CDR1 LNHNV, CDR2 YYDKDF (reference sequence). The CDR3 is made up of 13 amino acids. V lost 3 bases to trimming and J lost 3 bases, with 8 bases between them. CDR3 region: CATSSGWDYGYTF. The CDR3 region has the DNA TGTGCCACCAGCAGTGGCTGGGACTATGGCTACACCTTC.

Here the CDR3 DNA reads TGTGCCAGCAGTCCCGAAGGCACCGGGGAGCTGTTTTTT. Translation: CASSPEGTGELFF. This chain joins TRBV27 and TRBJ2-2; D gene unclear. The CDR3 runs to 13 residues. Germline values: CDR1 MNHEY, CDR2 SMNVEV (reference sequence). V lost 5 bases, J lost 4 bases, and 8 bases lay in between.